This TCR beta chain was profiled in a study of blood T cell repertoires in COVID-19. TCRdb's copy holds only in-frame clones and misses some; the assay was immunoSEQ multiplex PCR. This sample has about 79,000 clones; over 85% occur once, and the top ten carry 4.6%. Trimming shortened V by 2 bases and J by 7 bases, and 9 bases separated the two germline ends. CDR1 is MNHNS, CDR2 SASEGT, per germline. The CDR3 contains 13 residues. This clonotype was obtained from a man between 50 and 59 years old with active COVID-19. The J gene is TRBJ1-5, the V gene TRBV6-1; D is uncertain. Sequences were obtained from peripheral blood. CDR3 protein: CASSERGNQPQHF. CDR3 coding DNA: TGTGCCAGCAGTGAACGAGGGAACCAGCCCCAGCATTTT.